A selection of T cell receptor beta chains follows, all from one sample in a study of cytomegalovirus exposure and HLA in healthy donors. Profiling relied on immunoSEQ multiplex PCR, and the TCRdb table lists in-frame clones only, not all of them. The sample shows around 160,000 clones, about three quarters of them seen only once. The sample consisted of PBMCs. The receptor source for this set is a man aged 35 to 55 in good health and CMV-seropositive. The CDR3 runs from the conserved cysteine through the conserved F or W. The D gene is left open where the match is weak. Clone size is shown for a subset of rows, as once, few, many or a class of expanded clone.

TRBV28	NA	TRBJ2-7	12	NA	TGTGCCAGCAGCTTAAGGGGTTACGAGCAGTACTTC	CASSLRGYEQYF
TRBV29-1	TRBD1	TRBJ2-5	13	NA	TGCAGCGCCATGACAGGGATCGACAAGACCCAGTACTTC	CSAMTGIDKTQYF
TRBV5-6	TRBD2	TRBJ2-4	18	NA	TGTGCCAGCAGCCGGGCCGGGACTAGCGGGAGTTGGGGAAACATTCAGTACTTC	CASSRAGTSGSWGNIQYF
TRBV7-3	TRBD2	TRBJ2-1	15	NA	TGTGCCAGCAGCAGACTAGCGGGAGTCTACAATGAGCAGTTCTTC	CASSRLAGVYNEQFF
TRBV6-6	TRBD1	TRBJ2-2	15	NA	TGTGCCAGCAGTAGGACAGGGGAGCGGACCGGGGAGCTGTTTTTT	CASSRTGERTGELFF
TRBV6-5	NA	TRBJ1-4	15	NA	TGTGCCAGCAGTTACGGGGCAAACGGTAAAGAAAAACTGTTTTTT	CASSYGANGKEKLFF
TRBV30	NA	TRBJ2-7	15	NA	TGTGCCTGGAGTGACGGTTGGCAGTGGAGCTACGAGCAGTACTTC	CAWSDGWQWSYEQYF
TRBV6-5	NA	TRBJ1-3	13	NA	TGTGCCAGCAGAAACAGGGTTGGAAACACCATATATTTT	CASRNRVGNTIYF
TRBV6-1	TRBD1	TRBJ1-2	14	NA	TGTGCCAGCCCCAATAGGGACAGCCAGTATGGCTACACCTTC	CASPNRDSQYGYTF
TRBV5-1	NA	TRBJ1-2	16	NA	TGCGCCAGCAGCGAGACCGGGAAGTTAGCTAACTATGGCTACACCTTC	CASSETGKLANYGYTF
TRBV11-1	NA	TRBJ2-7	14	once	TGTGCCAGCAGCTCCGGGAGTCACAGGAGCGAGCAGTACTTC	CASSSGSHRSEQYF
TRBV6-6	TRBD1	TRBJ2-1	15	NA	TGTGCCAGCAGTTACGCATGGGACAGCTACAATGAGCAGTTCTTC	CASSYAWDSYNEQFF
TRBV5-1	NA	TRBJ2-7	14	once	TGCGCCAGTGGGGCCGCTGCGGTGCCCTACGAGCAGTACTTC	CASGAAAVPYEQYF
TRBV5-5	NA	TRBJ2-6	17	NA	TGTGCCAGCAGCTTGGCCTTACAGATTTCTGGGGCCAACGTCCTGACTTTC	CASSLALQISGANVLTF
TRBV18	TRBD2	TRBJ2-1	16	NA	TGTGCCAGCTCACCACGGGCTAGCGGGCTGTACAATGAGCAGTTCTTC	CASSPRASGLYNEQFF
TRBV28	NA	TRBJ2-6	15	NA	TGTGCCAGCAGTTTCACTCCCTCTGGGGCCAACGTCCTGACTTTC	CASSFTPSGANVLTF
TRBV7-8	TRBD2	TRBJ2-3	16	NA	TGTGCCAGCAGCGCCCCTATCGCGGGAGGTAGAGATACGCAGTATTTT	CASSAPIAGGRDTQYF
TRBV4-3	NA	TRBJ2-7	15	NA	TGCGCCAGCAGCCAAGCGGGACACCACTCCTACGAGCAGTACTTC	CASSQAGHHSYEQYF
TRBV10-3	TRBD1	TRBJ1-1	15	NA	TGTGCCATCAGTGGTAGCCAGGGGGGAAGGGGTGAAGCTTTCTTT	CAISGSQGGRGEAFF
TRBV5-1	NA	TRBJ1-1	14	once	TGCGCCAGCAGCTTAGTCCCGGGGTACACTGAAGCTTTCTTT	CASSLVPGYTEAFF
TRBV11-2	TRBD2	TRBJ2-3	19	few	TGTGCCAGCAGCTTACGGGCCTGGTCAGGACTAGGGAAATCAGATACGCAGTATTTT	CASSLRAWSGLGKSDTQYF
TRBV7-8	NA	TRBJ2-2	15	NA	TGTGCCAGCAGCCAGCGGACTGCCAACACCGGGGAGCTGTTTTTT	CASSQRTANTGELFF
TRBV7-8	NA	TRBJ2-5	15	NA	TGTGCCAGCGGTCCCTCGGGGGGCACTCAAGAGACCCAGTACTTC	CASGPSGGTQETQYF
TRBV9	NA	TRBJ2-7	15	NA	TGTGCCAGCAGCGTAGGGGCGGCGGGATCTGGCGAGCAGTACTTC	CASSVGAAGSGEQYF
TRBV6-1	NA	TRBJ2-7	17	NA	TGTGCCAGCAGTGAGACCACCAAGACAGCCCGCGGACCGGAGCAGTACTTC	CASSETTKTARGPEQYF
TRBV6-5	TRBD2	TRBJ2-2	14	NA	TGTGCCAGCAGGTTCGCGGGAGGGACCGGGGAGCTGTTTTTT	CASRFAGGTGELFF
TRBV19	TRBD1	TRBJ2-2	14	NA	TGTGCCAGTAAAACAGGGGTGAACACCGGGGAGCTGTTTTTT	CASKTGVNTGELFF
TRBV29-1	NA	TRBJ1-5	12	NA	TGCAGCGTTGGGGGCCCGAATCAGCCCCAGCATTTT	CSVGGPNQPQHF
TRBV7-2	NA	TRBJ2-5	13	NA	TGTGCCAGCAGCTTATCTACGAGAGGGACCCAGTACTTC	CASSLSTRGTQYF
TRBV14	NA	TRBJ1-2	16	NA	TGTGCCAGCAGCCAAGAGGGGGCCGCGGGGGCCTATGGCTACACCTTC	CASSQEGAAGAYGYTF
TRBV19	NA	TRBJ1-2	13	NA	TGTGCCAGTAGTATTCGGGGGGCGGGTGGCTACACCTTC	CASSIRGAGGYTF
TRBV19	NA	TRBJ2-3	14	NA	TGTGCCAGTAGTATCGGGGAAAACACAGATACGCAGTATTTT	CASSIGENTDTQYF
TRBV19	TRBD1	TRBJ2-7	14	NA	TGTGCCAGTAGTATAGTATCAGGGGGCTACGAGCAGTACTTC	CASSIVSGGYEQYF
TRBV5-5	NA	TRBJ2-7	13	NA	TGTGCCAGCAGCCCCTGGGGGCCCTACGAGCAGTACTTC	CASSPWGPYEQYF
TRBV29-1	TRBD1	TRBJ2-3	13	NA	TGCAGCGGTGACAGGGGGCAGGAAGATACGCAGTATTTT	CSGDRGQEDTQYF
TRBV12-5	NA	TRBJ1-5	13	NA	TGTGCTAGTGGGTACACGGATCGGGAGCCCCAGCATTTT	CASGYTDREPQHF
TRBV6-1	NA	TRBJ2-1	13	NA	TGTGCCAGCAGCCCCGGGCGGAGGGATGAGCAGTTCTTC	CASSPGRRDEQFF
TRBV7-8	TRBD1	TRBJ1-5	15	NA	TGTGCCAGCTCGCAGGGGGCGCGGAGCAATCAGCCCCAGCATTTT	CASSQGARSNQPQHF
TRBV4-2	NA	TRBJ2-1	17	NA	TGTGCCAGCAGCCAAGACGGGGTTTGGCAAAGCCACGATGAGCAGTTCTTC	CASSQDGVWQSHDEQFF
TRBV14	TRBD1	TRBJ1-4	15	NA	TGTGCCAGCAGCCAAAGTCGAGGGGGCTATGAAAAACTGTTTTTT	CASSQSRGGYEKLFF
TRBV5-6	TRBD2	TRBJ2-1	18	NA	TGTGCCAGCAGCCCCAAGGGGGGACTAGCGGGCTTAGCCAATGAGCAGTTCTTC	CASSPKGGLAGLANEQFF
TRBV28	NA	TRBJ1-2	13	NA	TGTGCCAGCACGGGGGGCCCGTTGGTTGGCTACACCTTC	CASTGGPLVGYTF
TRBV18	TRBD1	TRBJ2-7	13	NA	TGTGCCAGCTCCCAGACAGGGGGCTACGAGCAGTACTTC	CASSQTGGYEQYF
TRBV5-1	TRBD1	TRBJ1-1	16	NA	TGCGCCAGCAGCTCAGGGACAGGGGGCTTGAACACTGAAGCTTTCTTT	CASSSGTGGLNTEAFF
TRBV27	TRBD1	TRBJ1-1	14	NA	TGTGCCAGCAGTTTAGGCAGGGGGACCACTGAAGCTTTCTTT	CASSLGRGTTEAFF
TRBV5-1	NA	TRBJ2-2	15	NA	TGCGCCAGCAGCTTGATGCAGGGTCGAACCGGGGAGCTGTTTTTT	CASSLMQGRTGELFF
TRBV27	TRBD2	TRBJ2-7	13	NA	TGTGCCAGCGGCCGGACTAGACCCTACGAGCAGTACTTC	CASGRTRPYEQYF
TRBV29-1	NA	TRBJ2-7	11	few	TGCAGCGTTGAACAGGGTCCAGAGCAGTACTTC	CSVEQGPEQYF
TRBV28	NA	TRBJ1-5	12	NA	TGTGCCAGCAGGGACAGTGATCAGCCCCAGCATTTT	CASRDSDQPQHF
TRBV5-6	NA	TRBJ1-4	13	NA	TGTGCCAGCAGCAGGGGCGCGAATGAAAAACTGTTTTTT	CASSRGANEKLFF
TRBV10-3	NA	TRBJ1-2	13	NA	TGTGCCATCAGTGAGTACGATAGAAGCGGCTACACCTTC	CAISEYDRSGYTF
TRBV5-6	NA	TRBJ2-7	14	NA	TGTGCCAGCAGCTTGGGGCCCCCAGGCTACGAGCAGTACTTC	CASSLGPPGYEQYF
TRBV28	NA	TRBJ2-1	16	NA	TGTGCCAGCAGCCCTCCGGGACTCCTCTCCTACAATGAGCAGTTCTTC	CASSPPGLLSYNEQFF
TRBV29-1	TRBD2	TRBJ2-1	14	NA	TGCAGCGTTTCCTCTAGCGGGGTCTACAATGAGCAGTTCTTC	CSVSSSGVYNEQFF
TRBV11-2	TRBD2	TRBJ2-4	13	NA	TGTGCCAGCAGCTCGTATAGCGGGGACATTCAGTACTTC	CASSSYSGDIQYF